These T cell receptor beta chains were read from a single sample in a study of shared clonotypes between healthy human individuals. Only in-frame clones appear in the TCRdb table, and some are missing; sequencing was by immunoSEQ multiplex PCR. Of millions of clones in the sample, 85% to 95% were seen once. Material: naive CD4+ T cells sorted from blood. These TCRs come from a man aged 18 to 30 in good health. The CDR3 runs from the conserved cysteine through the conserved F or W. D genes are given only for firm matches. Size values are once, few and many counts, or a class for expanded clones, and some rows have none.

v_call	d_call	clone_size	j_call	cdr3_nt	cdr3_aa
TRBV6-5	NA	NA	TRBJ1-2	TGTGCCAGCAGTTACGGGGGATTAGGATATGGCTACACCTTC	CASSYGGLGYGYTF
TRBV18	NA	NA	TRBJ1-4	TGTGCCAGCTCACCACGGCAGGGGCCGGATGAAAAACTGTTTTTT	CASSPRQGPDEKLFF
TRBV5-1	TRBD1	NA	TRBJ2-1	TGCGCCAGCAGCGAAAAAGGGACAGACTCCTACAATGAGCAGTTCTTC	CASSEKGTDSYNEQFF
TRBV10-2	NA	NA	TRBJ1-2	TGCGCCAGCAGACAGGCTGGGGATGGCTACACCTTC	CASRQAGDGYTF
TRBV10-1	NA	NA	TRBJ2-3	TGCGCCAGCGGCCCCGGGGGAGCTACAGATACGCAGTATTTT	CASGPGGATDTQYF
TRBV6-1	TRBD1	NA	TRBJ2-7	TGTGCCAGCAACCTACAGGGGATCGGGCAGTACTTC	CASNLQGIGQYF
TRBV18	NA	NA	TRBJ2-7	TGTGCCAGCTCACCGCGGGGCGACCCTGTTGACGAGCAGTACTTC	CASSPRGDPVDEQYF
TRBV27	TRBD1	once	TRBJ2-7	TGTGCCAGCAGTTCCAGACCTTTGGGGACAGGGTCCGAGCAGTACTTC	CASSSRPLGTGSEQYF
TRBV5-1	NA	NA	TRBJ2-1	TGCGCCAGCAGGAGTCTTACGACCTACAATGAGCAGTTCTTC	CASRSLTTYNEQFF
TRBV2	NA	NA	TRBJ1-1	TGTGCCAGCCGAGAACAGGTGAACACTGAAGCTTTCTTT	CASREQVNTEAFF
TRBV30	NA	NA	TRBJ1-6	TGTGCCTGGACCGGGCTCTCCTATAATTCACCCCTCCACTTT	CAWTGLSYNSPLHF
TRBV19	NA	NA	TRBJ1-2	TGTGCCAGTATGGTTAACGGCAGGGTGGGCGGAAACTATGGCTACACCTTC	CASMVNGRVGGNYGYTF
TRBV18	TRBD1	NA	TRBJ1-2	TGTGCCAGCTCACTTGGACAGGGGGATGGCTACACCTTC	CASSLGQGDGYTF
TRBV6-1	NA	NA	TRBJ2-1	TGTGCCAGCAGTGCAGGCCCAGACAATGAGCAGTTCTTC	CASSAGPDNEQFF
TRBV7-2	NA	NA	TRBJ1-3	TGTGCCAGCAGCGTAGTCTCTGGAAACACCATATATTTT	CASSVVSGNTIYF
TRBV29-1	NA	NA	TRBJ1-4	TGCAGCGTGTATAAGACAGTTAATGAAAAACTGTTTTTT	CSVYKTVNEKLFF
TRBV6-1	TRBD1	NA	TRBJ1-1	TGTGCCAGCCGCGGGACAGCCCTGAACACTGAAGCTTTCTTT	CASRGTALNTEAFF
TRBV28	TRBD1	NA	TRBJ1-2	TGTGCCAGCAGTTTACACAGGGGAGACTATGGCTACACCTTC	CASSLHRGDYGYTF
TRBV30	TRBD2	NA	TRBJ2-3	TGTGCCACGGGACTAGCGGGGGCTAGCACAGATACGCAGTATTTT	CATGLAGASTDTQYF
TRBV30	NA	NA	TRBJ1-5	TGTGCCTGGAATTCAGATAGCAATCAGCCCCAGCATTTT	CAWNSDSNQPQHF
TRBV2	NA	NA	TRBJ2-7	TGTGCCAGCAGTGAAAATGGGGCTACCTACGAGCAGTACTTC	CASSENGATYEQYF
TRBV19	NA	NA	TRBJ2-2	TGTGCCAGTAGTATCTTAGGGTACGCCGGGGAGCTGTTTTTT	CASSILGYAGELFF
TRBV2	TRBD1	few	TRBJ2-2	TGTGCCAGCAGTGAAGCGGGACAGGGGACCGGGGAGCTGTTTTTT	CASSEAGQGTGELFF
TRBV29-1	TRBD2	NA	TRBJ2-3	TGCAGCGTTAGCGGGACTAGCGGGGGAACAGATACGCAGTATTTT	CSVSGTSGGTDTQYF
TRBV27	NA	NA	TRBJ2-5	TGTGCCAGCTCAGGCGACGCATCTCGGTGGGAGACCCAGTACTTC	CASSGDASRWETQYF
TRBV7-2	NA	NA	TRBJ2-7	TGTGCCAGCAGCTTAGCGCACCGGACACCCCCCCACGAGCAGTACTTC	CASSLAHRTPPHEQYF
TRBV4-1	TRBD2	NA	TRBJ2-3	TGCGCCAGCAGCCAAGAAAGGACGGGAGGGTACACAGATACGCAGTATTTT	CASSQERTGGYTDTQYF
TRBV28	NA	NA	TRBJ1-3	TGTGCCAGCAAACCCTCGAGGATCGGTGGAAACACCATATATTTT	CASKPSRIGGNTIYF
TRBV18	NA	NA	TRBJ2-7	TGTGCCAGCTCACCACTTAAGGGCGACTCCTACGAGCAGTACTTC	CASSPLKGDSYEQYF
TRBV29-1	NA	NA	TRBJ2-7	TGCAGCGTTGAAGACGCTCCTACCTACGAGCAGTACTTC	CSVEDAPTYEQYF
TRBV5-1	TRBD2	NA	TRBJ2-3	TGCGCCAGCAGCTCGAGACTAGCGGACACAGATACGCAGTATTTT	CASSSRLADTDTQYF
TRBV4-1	NA	NA	TRBJ1-1	TGCGCCAGCAGCCAAGTTTATTGGAGTTCTGAAGCTTTCTTT	CASSQVYWSSEAFF